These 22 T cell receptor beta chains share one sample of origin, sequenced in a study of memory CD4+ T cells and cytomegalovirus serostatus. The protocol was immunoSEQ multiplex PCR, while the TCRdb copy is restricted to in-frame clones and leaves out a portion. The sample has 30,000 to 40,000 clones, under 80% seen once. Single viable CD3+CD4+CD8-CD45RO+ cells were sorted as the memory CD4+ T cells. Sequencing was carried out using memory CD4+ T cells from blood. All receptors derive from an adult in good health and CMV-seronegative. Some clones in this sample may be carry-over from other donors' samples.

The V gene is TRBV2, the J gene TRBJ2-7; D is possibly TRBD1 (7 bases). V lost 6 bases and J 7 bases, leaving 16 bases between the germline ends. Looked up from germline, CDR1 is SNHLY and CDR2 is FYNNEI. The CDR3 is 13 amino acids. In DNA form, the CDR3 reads TGTGCCAGCAGCCCAGGGGGGATGCGAGAGCAGTACTTC. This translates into CASSPGGMREQYF.

Written as DNA, the CDR3 is TGTGCCAGCAGTGACTGGACACGGAGGACCCTTTATAGCAATCAGCCCCAGCATTTT. Encoded protein: CASSDWTRRTLYSNQPQHF. The V gene is TRBV28, the J gene TRBJ1-5, with a tentative D call TRBD1 (5 bases). The CDR3 runs 19 residues. Germline V lookup: CDR1 MDHEN, CDR2 SYDVKM. With 5 bases removed from V and 0 bases from J, the gap between germline ends came to 23 bases.

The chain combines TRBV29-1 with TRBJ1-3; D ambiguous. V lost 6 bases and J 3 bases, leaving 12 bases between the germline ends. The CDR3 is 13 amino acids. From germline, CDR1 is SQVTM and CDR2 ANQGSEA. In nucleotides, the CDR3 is TGCAGCGTCTCGGCCTCGGATGGAAACACCATATATTTT. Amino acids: CSVSASDGNTIYF.

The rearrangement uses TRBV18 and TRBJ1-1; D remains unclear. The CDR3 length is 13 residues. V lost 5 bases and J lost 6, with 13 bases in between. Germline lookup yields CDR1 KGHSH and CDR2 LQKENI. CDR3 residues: CASSWNAVAEAFF. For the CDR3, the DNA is TGTGCCAGCTCATGGAATGCAGTCGCTGAAGCTTTCTTT.

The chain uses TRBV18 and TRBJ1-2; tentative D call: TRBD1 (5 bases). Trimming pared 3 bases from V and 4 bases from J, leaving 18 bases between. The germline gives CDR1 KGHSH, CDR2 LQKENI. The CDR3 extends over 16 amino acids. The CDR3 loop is CASSPRDGGRIYGYTF. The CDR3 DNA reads TGTGCCAGCTCACCCAGGGACGGGGGACGCATCTATGGCTACACCTTC.

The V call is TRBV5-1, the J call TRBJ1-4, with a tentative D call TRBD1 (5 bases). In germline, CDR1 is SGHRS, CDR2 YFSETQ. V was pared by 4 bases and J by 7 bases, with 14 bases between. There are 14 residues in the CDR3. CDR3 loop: CASSIGHFGEKLFF. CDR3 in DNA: TGCGCCAGCAGCATCGGACACTTCGGTGAAAAACTGTTTTTT.

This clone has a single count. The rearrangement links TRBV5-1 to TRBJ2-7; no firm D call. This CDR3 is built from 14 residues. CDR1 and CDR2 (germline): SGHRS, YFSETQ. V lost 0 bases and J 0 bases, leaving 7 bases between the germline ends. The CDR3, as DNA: TGCGCCAGCAGCTTGGTGGTCGGCTCCTACGAGCAGTACTTC. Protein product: CASSLVVGSYEQYF.

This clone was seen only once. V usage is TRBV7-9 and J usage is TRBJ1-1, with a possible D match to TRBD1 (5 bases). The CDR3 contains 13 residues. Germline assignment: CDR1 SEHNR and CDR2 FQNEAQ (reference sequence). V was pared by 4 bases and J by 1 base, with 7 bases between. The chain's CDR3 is CASSSQGNTEAFF. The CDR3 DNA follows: TGTGCCAGCAGCTCGCAGGGGAACACTGAAGCTTTCTTT.

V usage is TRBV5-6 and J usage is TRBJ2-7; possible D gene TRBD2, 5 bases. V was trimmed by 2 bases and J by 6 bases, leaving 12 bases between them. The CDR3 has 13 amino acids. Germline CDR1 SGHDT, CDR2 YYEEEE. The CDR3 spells CASSLGPRGEQYF. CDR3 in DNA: TGTGCCAGCAGCTTAGGGCCCCGGGGCGAGCAGTACTTC.

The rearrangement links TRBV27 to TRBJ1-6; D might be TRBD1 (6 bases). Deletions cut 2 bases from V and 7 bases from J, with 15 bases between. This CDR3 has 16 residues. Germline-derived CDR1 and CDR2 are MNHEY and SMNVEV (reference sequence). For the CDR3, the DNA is TGTGCCAGCAGTTTAGACGTGGGGGGCATGAATTCACCCCTCCACTTT. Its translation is CASSLDVGGMNSPLHF.

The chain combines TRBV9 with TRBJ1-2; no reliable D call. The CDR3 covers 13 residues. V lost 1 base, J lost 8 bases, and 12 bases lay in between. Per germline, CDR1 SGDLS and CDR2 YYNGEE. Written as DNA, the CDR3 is TGTGCCAGCAGCGTACCGGGGAATAACGGCTACACCTTC. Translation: CASSVPGNNGYTF.

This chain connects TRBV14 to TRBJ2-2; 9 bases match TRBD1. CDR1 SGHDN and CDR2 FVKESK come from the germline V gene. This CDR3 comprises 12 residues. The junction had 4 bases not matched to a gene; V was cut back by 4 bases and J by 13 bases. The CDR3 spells CASSLGQGRLFF. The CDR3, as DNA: TGTGCCAGCAGCCTGGGACAGGGTCGGCTGTTTTTT. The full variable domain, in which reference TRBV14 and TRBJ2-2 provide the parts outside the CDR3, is EAGVTQFPSHSVIEKGQTVTLRCDPISGHDNLYWYRRVMGKEIKFLLHFVKESKQDESGMPNNRFLAERTGGTYSTLKVQPAELEDSGVYFCASSLGQGRLFFGEGSRLTVL.

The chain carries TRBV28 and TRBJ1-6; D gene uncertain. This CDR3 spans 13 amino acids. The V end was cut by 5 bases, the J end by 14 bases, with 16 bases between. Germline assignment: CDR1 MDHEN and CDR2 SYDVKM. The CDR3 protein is CASSENPGGTLHF. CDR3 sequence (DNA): TGTGCCAGCAGTGAAAATCCCGGAGGTACCCTCCACTTT.

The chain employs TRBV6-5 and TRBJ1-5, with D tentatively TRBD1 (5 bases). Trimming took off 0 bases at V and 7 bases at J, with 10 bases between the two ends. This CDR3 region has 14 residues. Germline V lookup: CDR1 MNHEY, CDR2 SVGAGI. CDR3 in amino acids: CASSYSGGGQPQHF. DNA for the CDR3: TGTGCCAGCAGTTACTCAGGTGGGGGGCAGCCCCAGCATTTT.

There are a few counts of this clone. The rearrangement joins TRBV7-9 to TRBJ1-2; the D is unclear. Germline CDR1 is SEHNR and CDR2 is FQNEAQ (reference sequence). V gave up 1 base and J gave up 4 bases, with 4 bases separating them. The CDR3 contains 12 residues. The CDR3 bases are TGTGCCAGCAGCTTAGAGTCCTATGGCTACACCTTC. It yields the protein CASSLESYGYTF. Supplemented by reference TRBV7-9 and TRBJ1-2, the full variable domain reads DTGVSQNPRHKITKRGQNVTFRCDPISEHNRLYWYRQTLGQGPEFLTYFQNEAQLEKSRLLSDRFSAERPKGSFSTLEIQRTEQGDSAMYLCASSLESYGYTFGSGTRLTVV.

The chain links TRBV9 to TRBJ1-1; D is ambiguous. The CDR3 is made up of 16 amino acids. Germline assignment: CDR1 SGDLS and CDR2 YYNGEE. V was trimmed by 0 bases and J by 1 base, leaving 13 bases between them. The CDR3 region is CASSVARRGGNTEAFF. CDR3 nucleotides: TGTGCCAGCAGCGTAGCGAGAAGAGGAGGGAACACTGAAGCTTTCTTT.

The CDR3 coding sequence is TGTGCCAGCAGCTTAGCAACCGGGGTGGGCTCACCCCTCCACTTT. This codes for CASSLATGVGSPLHF. The V call is TRBV7-2, the J call TRBJ1-6, with D hard to call. Looked up from germline, CDR1 is SGHTA and CDR2 is FQGNSA. The CDR3 runs 15 residues. V was trimmed by 0 bases and J by 10 bases, leaving 13 bases between them. Combining the CDR3 with reference TRBV7-2 and TRBJ1-6 gives the whole variable domain GAGVSQSPSNKVTEKGKDVELRCDPISGHTALYWYRQSLGQGLEFLIYFQGNSAPDKSGLPSDRFSAERTGGSVSTLTIQRTQQEDSAVYLCASSLATGVGSPLHFGNGTRLTVT.

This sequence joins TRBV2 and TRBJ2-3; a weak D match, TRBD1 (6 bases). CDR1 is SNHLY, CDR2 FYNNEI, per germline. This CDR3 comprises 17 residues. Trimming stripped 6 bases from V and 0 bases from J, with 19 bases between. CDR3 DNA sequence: TGTGCCAGCAGCCCTGAAGGAATAAGGGGGAGCACAGATACGCAGTATTTT. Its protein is CASSPEGIRGSTDTQYF.

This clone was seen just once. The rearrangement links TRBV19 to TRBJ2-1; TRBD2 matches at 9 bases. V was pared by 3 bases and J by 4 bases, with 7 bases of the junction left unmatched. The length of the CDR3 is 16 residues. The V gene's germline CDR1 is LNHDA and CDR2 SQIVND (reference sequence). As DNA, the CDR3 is TGTGCCAGTAGTATGAGTCTAGCGGGGAGATACAATGAGCAGTTCTTC. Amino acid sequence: CASSMSLAGRYNEQFF.

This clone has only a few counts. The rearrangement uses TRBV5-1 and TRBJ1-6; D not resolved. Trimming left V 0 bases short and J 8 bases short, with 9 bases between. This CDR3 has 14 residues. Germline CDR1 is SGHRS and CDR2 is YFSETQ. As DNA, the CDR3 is TGCGCCAGCAGCTTGGAAGCAGACCATTCACCCCTCCACTTT. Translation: CASSLEADHSPLHF.

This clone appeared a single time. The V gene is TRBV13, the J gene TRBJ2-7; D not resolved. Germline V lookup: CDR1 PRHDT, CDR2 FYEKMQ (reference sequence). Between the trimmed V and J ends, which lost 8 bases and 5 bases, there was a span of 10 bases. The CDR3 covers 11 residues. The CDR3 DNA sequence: TGTGCCAGCGGGTTCAGCCACGAGCAGTACTTC. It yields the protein CASGFSHEQYF.

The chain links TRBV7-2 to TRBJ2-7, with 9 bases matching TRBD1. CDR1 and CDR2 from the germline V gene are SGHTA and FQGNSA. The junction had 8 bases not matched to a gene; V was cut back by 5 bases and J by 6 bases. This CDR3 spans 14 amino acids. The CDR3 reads CASSPGQGSREQYF. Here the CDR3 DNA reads TGTGCCAGCAGCCCGGGACAGGGCTCTCGCGAGCAGTACTTC.